The 10 T cell receptor beta chains listed next were all sequenced from one sample in a study of PD-1 blockade in classical Hodgkin lymphoma. The assay was immunoSEQ multiplex PCR, and TCRdb's table has in-frame clones only and misses some. The repertoire holds roughly 41,000 clones, with approximately 67% as singletons. Time point of the sample: cycle 4 day 1 (C4D1), after six to seven weeks of nivolumab. Relapse was seen in all patients after autologous stem cell transplantation, and brentuximab vedotin exposure was variable. Here the sequenced sample was peripheral blood mononuclear cells (PBMCs), taken before the fourth cycle of nivolumab. The receptors shown here come from a human donor with classical Hodgkin lymphoma.

The chain uses TRBV4-1 and TRBJ1-4; 8 nucleotides line up with TRBD1. CDR1 and CDR2 from the germline V gene are MGHRA and YSYEKL. V trimming: 1 base; J trimming: 7 bases; junction bases outside the gene matches: 2. CDR3 length equals 14 residues. CDR3 amino acids: CASSQGTGTEKLFF. DNA for the CDR3: TGCGCCAGCAGCCAAGGGACAGGGACTGAAAAACTGTTTTTT.

V gene TRBV29-1 combines with J gene TRBJ1-2; 8 bases align to TRBD1. J lost 5 bases, V lost 3 bases, and 11 bases had no gene match. Germline CDR1 reads SQVTM; CDR2 reads ANQGSEA. The CDR3 is made up of 15 amino acids. The CDR3 sequence is CSVEPTGASGYGYTF. DNA for the CDR3: TGCAGCGTTGAGCCGACAGGGGCATCAGGGTATGGCTACACCTTC.

The gene calls are TRBV5-6 and TRBJ2-5, with TRBD1 identical over 9 bases. Germline CDR1 and CDR2: SGHDT and YYEEEE. This CDR3 is built from 15 residues. V was pared by 5 bases and J by 2 bases, with 7 bases of the junction left unmatched. The CDR3 spells CASSPTGGGQETQYF. The CDR3, as DNA: TGTGCCAGCAGTCCCACAGGGGGCGGGCAAGAGACCCAGTACTTC.

This chain joins TRBV6-1 and TRBJ2-5; D is possibly TRBD2 (5 bases). From germline, CDR1 is MNHNS and CDR2 SASEGT. V was trimmed by 8 bases and J by 4 bases, leaving 14 bases between them. This CDR3 spans 13 amino acids. CDR3 region: CASWQSGRETQYF. In DNA form, the CDR3 reads TGTGCCAGCTGGCAGTCGGGGAGAGAGACCCAGTACTTC.

The chain carries TRBV2 and TRBJ2-1, with no clear D. The CDR3 runs 13 residues. Looked up from germline, CDR1 is SNHLY and CDR2 is FYNNEI. V gave up 6 bases and J gave up 14 bases, with 20 bases separating them. CDR3 in DNA: TGTGCCAGCAGCGTCTCCAGCAGTCTAGATGAGTTCTTC. Protein sequence: CASSVSSSLDEFF. Combining the CDR3 with reference TRBV2 and TRBJ2-1 gives the whole variable domain EPEVTQTPSHQVTQMGQEVILRCVPISNHLYFYWYRQILGQKVEFLVSFYNNEISEKSEIFDDQFSVERPDGSNFTLKIRSTKLEDSAMYFCASSVSSSLDEFFGPGTRLTVL.

This clone was counted a few times. The rearrangement joins TRBV11-2 to TRBJ1-1; D possibly corresponds to TRBD1 (6 bases). V dropped 5 bases and J dropped 5 bases, with 15 bases sitting between them. Germline CDR1 SGHAT, CDR2 FQNNGV. The CDR3 spans 14 residues. CDR3 DNA: TGTGCCAGCAGCCCCTCGGTAGGGGGAACTGAAGCTTTCTTT. This encodes CASSPSVGGTEAFF.

CDR3 protein: CASSLYLGDEQYF. The CDR3 DNA reads TGTGCCAGCAGCTTATACCTCGGGGACGAGCAGTACTTC. This sequence joins TRBV7-9 and TRBJ2-7, with D maybe TRBD2 (5 bases). The germline CDR1 and CDR2 sequences are SEHNR and FQNEAQ (reference sequence). CDR3 length equals 13 residues. Trimming cost V 2 bases and J 5 bases, with 10 bases left between them.

This chain uses TRBV11-3 with TRBJ2-1, with 8 bases fitting TRBD2. The junction had 8 bases not matched to a gene; V was cut back by 5 bases and J by 5 bases. CDR1 and CDR2 from the germline V gene are SGHNT and YENEEA. The CDR3 sequence is 15 residues long. The chain's CDR3 is CASSVPGTRDNEQFF. DNA for the CDR3: TGTGCCAGCAGCGTCCCCGGGACTAGAGACAATGAGCAGTTCTTC.

The chain links TRBV5-1 to TRBJ1-1; no reliable D call. CDR1 and CDR2 from the germline V gene are SGHRS and YFSETQ. Deletions cut 0 bases from V and 1 base from J, with 10 bases between. There are 15 residues in the CDR3. The CDR3 DNA is TGCGCCAGCAGCTTGGAGCCCAGGCAGAACACTGAAGCTTTCTTT. It codes for CASSLEPRQNTEAFF.

A few counts support this clone. The chain has TRBV4-1 and TRBJ1-1; D is unclear. The CDR3 consists of 14 residues. V shed 8 bases and J shed 1 base, with 14 bases lying between them. Germline values: CDR1 MGHRA, CDR2 YSYEKL. The CDR3 DNA reads TGCGCCAGCCATGGTCTTCTACGGAACACTGAAGCTTTCTTT. Amino acids: CASHGLLRNTEAFF.